This T cell receptor (beta chain) came from a study of cytomegalovirus exposure and HLA in healthy donors (dated by TCRdb to about 2017). About the full investigation: An earlier analysis of 587 of the donors reported about 290 Gb of sequence data and more than 90 million unique TCR beta sequences from 190 million or so T cells. Donor age, sex, ethnicity and CMV serostatus were collected together with the repertoire data. The genetic ancestry cluster associated with self-reported Caucasian donors included 80% to 90% of the 300 to 400 genotyped donors. High-throughput TCR immunosequencing, statistical association of individual TCRs with disease status, and machine learning were combined to predict cytomegalovirus infection status. HLA typing covered class I and class II loci at four-digit resolution. An earlier analysis of some 500 of the donors used high-throughput TCR beta sequencing to judge whether each TCR beta V gene segment behaved as functional or pseudogenic. Roughly 5 DR-DQ haplotypes were handled as single units for association and clustering because linkage in the cohort was strong. Rather than using new phenotypic data, the later analysis identified candidate immune exposures from TCR beta sequences and from how often those sequences occurred across donors. A later genetic analysis took genome-wide SNP genotypes for about 55% of the roughly 700 donors and used that subset as a discovery cohort. The study used immunosequencing to profile the T cell repertoires of 670 or so subjects and linked those repertoires to cytomegalovirus serostatus. The study aimed to test whether cataloging public T cell receptors could reveal signatures of past pathogen exposure. On average, approximately 250,000 unique TCR beta nucleotide sequences were sequenced per donor among 300 to 500 genotyped donors of the cohort, with around 19% of those sequences being non-productive. A later analysis re-examined previously published TCR beta repertoires from 610 or so donors and added high-resolution HLA genotyping to investigate patterns of TCR occurrence. All discovery cohort repertoires had been generated using a single sequencing platform. Approximately 310 gigabases of sequencing data and roughly 90 million unique TCR sequences were included in an early release covering 550 to 650 HLA-typed donors. Along with the approximately 600-subject first cohort, a separate validation cohort of over a hundred different subjects was used. Typing coverage differed by locus: A, B, C, DRB1 and DQB1 were typed in roughly 629-630 donors, DQA1 in 522, DPA1 in roughly 590, and DPB1 in around 490. Paper-wide results and their limitations: Strong co-occurrence of HLA alleles, especially DR and DQ, made assigning TCR associations to individual alleles difficult. The sequencing pipeline was judged likely to have produced a cluster of highly shared sequence variants as a technical artifact. A later analysis associated 17,000 or so TCR beta sequences with specific HLA alleles at a false discovery rate of 0.05. In a later analysis, HLA-associated TCR beta chains were found to be more clonally expanded and to have lower generation probabilities than equally common non-associated chains. Because counts were too low, roughly 17 rarely observed V segments, including chromosome 9 orphons, were left out of the earlier analysis of over 550 of the donors. The study gave a list of about 160 TCR beta chains associated with cytomegalovirus. In a later analysis, most CMV-associated TCR beta chains were found to appear HLA-restricted, with HLA associations seemingly driven largely by CMV exposure. A few of the identified cytomegalovirus-associated TCR beta chains were confirmed in vitro to be specific for cytomegalovirus antigens. Compared with the roughly 670-donor mean, donors in an Asian-associated ancestry cluster had fewer N-insertions in productive TCRs, according to a later genetic analysis. The presence/absence analyses assumed that sequencing depth was roughly uniform across donors, and that assumption may not be true. In an earlier analysis of around 600 of the donors, most TCR beta V segments were observed in productive rearrangements about 87% or about 30% of the time, broadly matching IMGT annotations. In a later analysis, TCR association rates were found to vary across HLA loci, with the most associated TCRs seen for DRB1 alleles and the fewest for HLA-C alleles. Because HLA typing was unavailable for some donors at each locus, only the typed subset was used in association tests. A later genetic analysis associated a missense DCLRE1C variant with V-gene and J-gene trimming of TCR beta chains, and an independent cohort replicated the association. Some IMGT-functional V segments, including TRBV6-2 and TRBV6-3, could not be distinguished by the 87-base-pair reads and were therefore excluded. Linkage disequilibrium might explain the correlated functional status among segregating V segments, but an unknown experimental factor could not be excluded. In a later analysis, several top co-occurrence clusters were reported to appear linked to parvovirus B19, influenza, CMV and Epstein-Barr virus. For the cohort, immune exposure information was limited to CMV serostatus. The cohort was sequenced for TCR beta chains only, and without alpha or paired-chain data the features that could be detected were limited. A further reported finding was that TCR beta sequences accurately predicted the HLA-A and HLA-B alleles for most subjects in the first cohort. The classifier was reported to diagnose cytomegalovirus status with high specificity and sensitivity in both the original and validation cohorts. It was suggested by the authors that the approach could potentially be generalized to other disease states and immunological phenotypes. Across donors, most TCR sequences were observed very rarely, whereas some public TCRs were present in many individuals.

Points on this clone: No cognate antigen has been identified for it. Base qualities are not recorded, but no much larger clone differs from it by a single base.

The receptor library was made with the immunoSEQ multiplex PCR assay. For the multiplex PCR, a mixture combining 60 forward primers for TCR Vbeta segments and 13 reverse primers for TCR Jbeta segments was used. Amplification of the CDR3 region of rearranged TCR beta genes was performed with a multiplex PCR assay on genomic DNA. Amplified TCR beta libraries were sequenced as 87-base-pair reads on the Illumina HiSeq System. The original pipeline was this. Across the 500 to 850 repertoires, a later analysis counted some 80 million unique TCR beta chains, 9 million to 14 million of which were shared by at least two donors. Raw reads were error-corrected and collapsed into unique sequences by a nearest-neighbor algorithm in which closely related sequences were merged to remove PCR and sequencing errors. Alignment of CDR3 sequences to IMGT reference sequences was used to assign V, D and J gene segments. For a sequence to be retained, a match of at least six nucleotides was required to both a V gene segment and a J gene segment. Rearrangements were classified as productive when the CDR3 lacked stop codons and remained in frame with V and J, and all other rearrangements were classified as non-productive. CDR3 was defined by IMGT convention, running from the second conserved V-encoded cysteine to the conserved J-encoded phenylalanine. Sequences without an unambiguous match to a single V gene segment were excluded from the earlier analysis of 450 to 750 of the donors. An earlier analysis of 587 of the donors classified V segments as functional when productive rearrangements were above 56.7% and as segregating when the standard deviation between donors was above 5%. A statistical classification framework was built for diagnosing cytomegalovirus status from the catalog of TCR beta chain sequences. In a later analysis, TCR nucleotide sequences were compared against IMGT/GENE-DB human TR gene sequences so that V and J genes could be assigned. Using the TCRdist pipeline, a later analysis assigned CDR3 sequences along with most-parsimonious VDJ recombination scenarios. In a later analysis, each TCR beta chain was defined by its CDR3 amino acid sequence together with its V-gene family, and reads lacking a unique V-gene family were excluded. In a later analysis, 550 to 650 highly shared, low-generation-probability nucleotide sequences were removed to address suspected cross-contamination and a sequencing artifact. In a later analysis, a clonal expansion index was calculated for each public chain from normalized within-repertoire ranks of inferred template counts. In a later analysis, generation probabilities were computed with a VDJ recombination model fitted to out-of-frame rearrangements, and the resulting probabilities were checked against IGoR. In a later analysis, hypergeometric tests were used to score TCR-TCR, TCR-HLA and TCR-CMV co-occurrence, with a repertoire-size bias correction applied to TCR pairs. In a later analysis, false discovery rates were estimated by permuting HLA or CMV assignments 20 times. In a later analysis, co-occurring TCRs were grouped with DBSCAN, and TCRdist sequence similarity was added when clustering was performed within HLA-allele-positive subsets. Repertoires with fewer than 30,000 or more than 120,000 public chains were left out of co-occurrence clustering, as were about five repertoires with anomalous nucleotide sharing. In TCRdb, the immuneACCESS table is reduced to in-frame sequences with V and J assigned. These tables do not hold every clone; where another copy was compared, an unresolved V gene accounts for under half, and the others remain unexplained. V and J calls and clone size are copied from that table; D and trimming were computed from the DNA. The sample yields around 140,000 clones; 76% were counted once. The ten most abundant clones make up around 1.8% of the sample.

Ends trimmed: V by 3 bases, J by 8 bases; bases unmatched to a gene: 7. Including the terminal cysteine and phenylalanine, the CDR3 comprises 14 residues. The read is trimmed to its CDR3 DNA, 42 bases read in frame from base 1. CDR1 is given as SGDLS and CDR2 as YYNGEE, both from the germline V gene. The cohort comprised 670 or so healthy bone marrow donors. At the time of sampling, every cohort member was nominally healthy, though immune exposures that went unrecorded were likely present. The donor tested CMV seropositive and was one of the 289 seropositive cohort members. A peripheral blood sample was provided by each donor, and peripheral blood mononuclear cells were used for TCR beta sequencing. Genomic DNA was extracted from the blood cell samples with the Qiagen DNeasy Blood Extraction Kit.

Material for sequencing was PBMCs. The chain is assembled from TRBV9 and TRBJ2-1, with 8 bases aligning to TRBD2. The sequence was obtained from a female donor in good health and CMV-seropositive. For the CDR3, the sequence is CASSAGGLGDEQFF. In nucleotide form, the sequence is TGTGCCAGCAGCGCGGGGGGGCTTGGCGATGAGCAGTTCTTC.